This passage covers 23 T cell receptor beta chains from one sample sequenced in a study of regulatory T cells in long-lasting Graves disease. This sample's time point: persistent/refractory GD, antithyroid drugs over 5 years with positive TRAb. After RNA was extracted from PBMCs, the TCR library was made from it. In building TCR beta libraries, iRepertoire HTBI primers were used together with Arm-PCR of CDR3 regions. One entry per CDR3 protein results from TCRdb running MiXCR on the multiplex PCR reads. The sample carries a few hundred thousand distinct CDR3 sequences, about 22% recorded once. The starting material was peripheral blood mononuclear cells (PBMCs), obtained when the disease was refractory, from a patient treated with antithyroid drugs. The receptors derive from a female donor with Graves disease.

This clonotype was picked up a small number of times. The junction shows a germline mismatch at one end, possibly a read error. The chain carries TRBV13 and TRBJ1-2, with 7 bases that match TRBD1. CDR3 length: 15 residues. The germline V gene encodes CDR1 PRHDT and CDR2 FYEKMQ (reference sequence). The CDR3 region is CAGSSGTAIHYGYTF. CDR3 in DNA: TGTGCCGGCAGCTCCGGGACAGCGATTCACTATGGCTACACCTTC.

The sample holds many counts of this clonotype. In DNA, the CDR3 is TGTGCCAGCAGTTTAAACCTCGGATCTCAGCCCCAGCATTTT. Protein sequence: CASSLNLGSQPQHF. The chain joins TRBV28 to TRBJ1-5; D remains unclear. V was shortened by 2 bases and J by 6 bases, with 11 bases between the two germline ends. CDR1 MDHEN and CDR2 SYDVKM come from the germline V gene. The CDR3 loop spans 14 amino acids.

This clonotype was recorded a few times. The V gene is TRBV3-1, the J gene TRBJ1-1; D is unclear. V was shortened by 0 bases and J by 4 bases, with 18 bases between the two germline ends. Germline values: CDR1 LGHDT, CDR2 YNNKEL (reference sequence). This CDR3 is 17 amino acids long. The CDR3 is CASSQDFGDKRVTEAFF. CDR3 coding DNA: TGTGCCAGCAGCCAAGATTTTGGAGACAAAAGGGTCACTGAAGCTTTCTTT.

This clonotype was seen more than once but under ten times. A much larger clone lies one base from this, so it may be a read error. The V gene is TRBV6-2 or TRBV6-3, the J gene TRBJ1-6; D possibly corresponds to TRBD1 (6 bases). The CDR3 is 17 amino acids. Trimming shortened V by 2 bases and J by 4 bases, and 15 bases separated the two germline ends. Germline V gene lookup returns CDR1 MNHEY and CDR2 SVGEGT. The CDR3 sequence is CASSYTLGQLYNSPLHF. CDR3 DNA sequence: TGTGCCAGCAGTTACACCCTCGGACAGCTTTATAATTCACCCCTCCACTTT.

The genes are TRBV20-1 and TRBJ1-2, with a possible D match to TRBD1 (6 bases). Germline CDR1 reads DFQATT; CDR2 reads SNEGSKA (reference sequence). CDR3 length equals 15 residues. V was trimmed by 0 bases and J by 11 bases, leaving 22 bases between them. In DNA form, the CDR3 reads TGCAGTGCTAGAGATGAGACACGATCCCACAGGGAGTACACCTTC. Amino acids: CSARDETRSHREYTF.

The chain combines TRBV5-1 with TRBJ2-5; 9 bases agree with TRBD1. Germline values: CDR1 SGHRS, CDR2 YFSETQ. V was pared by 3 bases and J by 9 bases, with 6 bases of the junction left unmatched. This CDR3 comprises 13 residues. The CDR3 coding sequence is TGCGCCAGCAGCTCCCGGGACAGGGTGGCCCAGTACTTC. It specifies CASSSRDRVAQYF.

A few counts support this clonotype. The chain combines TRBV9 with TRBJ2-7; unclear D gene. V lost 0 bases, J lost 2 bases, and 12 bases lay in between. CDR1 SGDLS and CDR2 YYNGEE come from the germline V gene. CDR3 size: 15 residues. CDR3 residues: CASSVAVGDTYEQYF. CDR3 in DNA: TGTGCCAGCAGCGTAGCCGTTGGGGATACCTACGAGCAGTACTTC.

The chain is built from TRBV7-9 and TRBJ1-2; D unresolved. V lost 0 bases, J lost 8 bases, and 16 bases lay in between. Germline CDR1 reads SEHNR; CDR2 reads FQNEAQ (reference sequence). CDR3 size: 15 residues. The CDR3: CASSLAMEGQLGYTF. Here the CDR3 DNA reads TGTGCCAGCAGCTTAGCGATGGAGGGCCAGTTGGGCTACACCTTC.

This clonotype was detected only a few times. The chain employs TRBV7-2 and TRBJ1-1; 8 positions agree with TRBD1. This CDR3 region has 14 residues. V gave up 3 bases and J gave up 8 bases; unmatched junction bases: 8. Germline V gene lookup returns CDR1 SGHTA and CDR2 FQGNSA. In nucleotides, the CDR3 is TGTGCCAGCAGCTTTGACAGGGGCGGGGGGGAAGCTTTCTTT. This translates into CASSFDRGGGEAFF.

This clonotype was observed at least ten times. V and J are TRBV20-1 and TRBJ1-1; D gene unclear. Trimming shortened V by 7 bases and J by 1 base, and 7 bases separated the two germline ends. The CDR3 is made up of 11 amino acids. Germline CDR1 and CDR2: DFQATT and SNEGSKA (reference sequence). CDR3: CSGFWNTEAFF. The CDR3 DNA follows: TGCAGTGGGTTCTGGAACACTGAAGCTTTCTTT.

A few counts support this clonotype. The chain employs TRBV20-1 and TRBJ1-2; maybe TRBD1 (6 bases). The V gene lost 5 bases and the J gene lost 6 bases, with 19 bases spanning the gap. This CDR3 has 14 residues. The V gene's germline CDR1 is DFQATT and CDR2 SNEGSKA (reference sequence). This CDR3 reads CSAGLGGRVDGYTF. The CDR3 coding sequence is TGCAGTGCTGGGCTGGGGGGCAGGGTTGATGGCTACACCTTC.

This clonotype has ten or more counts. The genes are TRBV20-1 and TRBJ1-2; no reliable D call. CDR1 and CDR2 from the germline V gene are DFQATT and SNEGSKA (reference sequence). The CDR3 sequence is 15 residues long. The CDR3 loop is CSSSRSQFPNYGYTF. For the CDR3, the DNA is TGCAGCTCCTCCCGCAGCCAATTTCCCAACTATGGCTACACCTTC.

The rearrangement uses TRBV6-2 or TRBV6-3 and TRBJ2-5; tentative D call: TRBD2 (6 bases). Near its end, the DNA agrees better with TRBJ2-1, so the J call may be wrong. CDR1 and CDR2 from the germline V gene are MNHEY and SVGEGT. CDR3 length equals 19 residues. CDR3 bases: TGTGCCAGCAGTTACTCAAGGAGCGCGGGGACCTACCCGTACAATGAGCAGTTCTTC. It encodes CASSYSRSAGTYPYNEQFF.

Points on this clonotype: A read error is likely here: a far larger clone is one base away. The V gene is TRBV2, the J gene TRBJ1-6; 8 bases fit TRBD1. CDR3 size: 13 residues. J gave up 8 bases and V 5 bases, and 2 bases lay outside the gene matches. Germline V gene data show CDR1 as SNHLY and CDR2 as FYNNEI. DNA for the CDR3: TGTGCCAGCAGTCGGACAGGGCATTCACCCCTCCACTTT. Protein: CASSRTGHSPLHF.

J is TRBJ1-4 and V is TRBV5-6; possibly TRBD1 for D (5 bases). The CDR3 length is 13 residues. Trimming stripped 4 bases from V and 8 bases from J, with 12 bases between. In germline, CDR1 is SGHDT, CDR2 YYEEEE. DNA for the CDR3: TGTGCCAGCAGCGAAAGGGGCAGCGAAAAACTGTTTTTT. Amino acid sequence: CASSERGSEKLFF.

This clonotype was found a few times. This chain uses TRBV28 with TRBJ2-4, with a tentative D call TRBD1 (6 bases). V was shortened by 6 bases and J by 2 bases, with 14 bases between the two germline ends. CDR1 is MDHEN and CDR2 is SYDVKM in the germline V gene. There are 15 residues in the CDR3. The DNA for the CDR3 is TGTGCCAGCAGCTCCACAGGGTCCCCCAAAAACATTCAGTACTTC. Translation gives CASSSTGSPKNIQYF.

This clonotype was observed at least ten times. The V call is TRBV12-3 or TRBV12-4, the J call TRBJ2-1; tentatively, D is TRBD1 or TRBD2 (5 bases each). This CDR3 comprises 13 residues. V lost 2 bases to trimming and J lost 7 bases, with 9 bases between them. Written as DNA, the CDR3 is TGTGCCAGCAGTTTATTCGAGGGGAATGAGCAGTTCTTC. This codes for CASSLFEGNEQFF.

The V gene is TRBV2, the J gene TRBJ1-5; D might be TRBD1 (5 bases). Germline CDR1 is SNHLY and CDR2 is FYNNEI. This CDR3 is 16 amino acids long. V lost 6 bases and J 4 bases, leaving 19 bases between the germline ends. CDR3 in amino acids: CASSQGSWGGNQPQHF. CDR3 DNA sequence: TGTGCCAGCAGCCAAGGGAGTTGGGGGGGTAATCAGCCCCAGCATTTT.

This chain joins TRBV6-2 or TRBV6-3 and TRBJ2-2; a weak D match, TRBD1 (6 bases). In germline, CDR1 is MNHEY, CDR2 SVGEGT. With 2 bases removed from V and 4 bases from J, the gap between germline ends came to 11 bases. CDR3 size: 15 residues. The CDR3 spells CASSYVQGATGELFF. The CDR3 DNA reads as TGTGCCAGCAGTTACGTACAGGGAGCCACCGGGGAGCTGTTTTTT.

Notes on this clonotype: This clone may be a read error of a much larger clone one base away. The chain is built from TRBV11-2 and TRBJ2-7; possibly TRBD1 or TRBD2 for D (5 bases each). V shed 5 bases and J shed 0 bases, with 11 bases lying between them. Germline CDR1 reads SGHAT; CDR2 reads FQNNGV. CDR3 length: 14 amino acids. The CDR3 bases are TGTGCCAGCAGCGCGAGGGGACCCTCCTACGAGCAGTACTTC. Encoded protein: CASSARGPSYEQYF.

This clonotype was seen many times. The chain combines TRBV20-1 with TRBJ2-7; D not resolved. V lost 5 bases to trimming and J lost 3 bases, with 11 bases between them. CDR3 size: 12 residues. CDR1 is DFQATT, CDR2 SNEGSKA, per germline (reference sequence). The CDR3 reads CSAGEIGYEQYF. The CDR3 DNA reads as TGCAGTGCTGGGGAAATTGGCTACGAGCAGTACTTC.

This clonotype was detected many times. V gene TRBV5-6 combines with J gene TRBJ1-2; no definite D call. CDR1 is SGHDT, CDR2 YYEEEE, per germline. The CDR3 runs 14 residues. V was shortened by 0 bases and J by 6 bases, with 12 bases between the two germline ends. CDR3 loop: CASSLEGGSHGYTF. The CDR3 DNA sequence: TGTGCCAGCAGCTTGGAAGGCGGAAGCCATGGCTACACCTTC.

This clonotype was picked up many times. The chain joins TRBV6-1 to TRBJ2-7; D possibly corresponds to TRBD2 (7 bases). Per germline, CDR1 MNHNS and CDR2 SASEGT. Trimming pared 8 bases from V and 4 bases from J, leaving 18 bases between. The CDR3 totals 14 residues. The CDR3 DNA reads TGTGCCAGCCTCCCCGGCAGGGGAGGGTACGAGCAGTACTTC. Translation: CASLPGRGGYEQYF.